This entry is about one TCR beta chain. The protocol was immunoSEQ multiplex PCR, while the TCRdb copy is restricted to in-frame clones and leaves out a portion. The sample holds approximately 79,000 clones, around 88% seen once. The sample belongs to a study of blood T cell repertoires in COVID-19. Looking at the study overall: Samples of COVID-19 (acute and convalescent) were obtained from the United States, Italy and Spain. PBMCs, B-cell-depleted T cells, or T cells were the source of the cDNA or gDNA that made up the material.

The V segment lost 4 bases and the J segment 2 bases; nucleotides outside the gene matches: 15. The CDR3 has 18 residues. Germline V CDR1 and CDR2: SGHTA, FQGNSA. The TCR comes from a man in his sixties with acute or convalescent COVID-19. The chain carries TRBV7-2 and TRBJ2-3; TRBD2 aligns across 7 bases. Sequencing was performed on peripheral blood. This CDR3 is CASSSPAGRELTTDTQYF. As DNA, the CDR3 is TGTGCCAGCAGCTCGCCAGCAGGGCGGGAGCTTACCACAGATACGCAGTATTTT.